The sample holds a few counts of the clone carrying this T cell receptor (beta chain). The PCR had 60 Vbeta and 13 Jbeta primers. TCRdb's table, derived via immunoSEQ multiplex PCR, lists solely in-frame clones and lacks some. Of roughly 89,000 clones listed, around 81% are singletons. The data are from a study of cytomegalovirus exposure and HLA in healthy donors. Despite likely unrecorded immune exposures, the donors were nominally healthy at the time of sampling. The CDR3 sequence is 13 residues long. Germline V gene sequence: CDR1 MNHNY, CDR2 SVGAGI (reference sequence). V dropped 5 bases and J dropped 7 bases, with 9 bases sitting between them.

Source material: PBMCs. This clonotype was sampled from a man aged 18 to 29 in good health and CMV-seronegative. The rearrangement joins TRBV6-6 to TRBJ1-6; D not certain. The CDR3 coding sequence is TGTGCCAGCAGTCCAAGAGGGAATTCACCCCTCCACTTT. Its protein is CASSPRGNSPLHF.